This T cell receptor (beta chain) was captured by sequencing in a study of blood T cell repertoires in COVID-19. Study as a whole: Nucleic acid was either cDNA or gDNA, and it came from T cells, B-cell-depleted T cells, or PBMCs.

Original analysis: Using reference gene primer amplification, nucleated cell counts were estimated. Assay: immunoSEQ multiplex PCR; the TCRdb copy retains only in-frame clones and omits some. V and J calls and clone size are given by that table; D and trimming were obtained from the DNA. The sample has 150,000 to 200,000 clones; just under 90% are singletons. Germline CDR1 reads MNHEY; CDR2 reads SVGEGT. This CDR3 region has 14 residues. V lost 4 bases and J lost 6, with 16 bases in between. This chain joins TRBV6-2 or TRBV6-3 and TRBJ2-7; the D gene is possibly TRBD1 (6 bases). The TCR was taken from a woman aged 18-29 years who had recovered from COVID-19. What was sequenced was peripheral blood. The CDR3 is CASSWGLGHSEQYV. CDR3 bases: TGTGCCAGCAGTTGGGGGTTGGGACATAGCGAGCAGTACGTC.